Below, 24 T cell receptor beta chains from the same sample are listed, as sequenced in a study of blood T cells in healthy people across ages. A second PCR, run for about 7 to 12 cycles, used a sample-barcoded 5' primer plus a J-beta primer mix. TCRdb ran MiXCR on the 5' RACE reads and lists one entry per CDR3 protein. The sample has approximately 600,000 distinct CDR3 sequences; about 53% are singletons. The sequencing input was blood. Receptors were obtained from a man aged 55-75 years in good health.

This chain uses TRBV29-1 with TRBJ2-1; D is undetermined. V shed 7 bases and J shed 1 base, with 5 bases lying between them. This CDR3 is built from 11 residues. CDR1 and CDR2 from the germline V gene are SQVTM and ANQGSEA. CDR3: CSAGSYNEQFF. The CDR3 DNA sequence: TGCAGCGCTGGGTCCTACAATGAGCAGTTCTTC.

This rearrangement joins TRBV4-3 to TRBJ2-7, with TRBD2 matching over 9 bases. From germline, CDR1 is LGHNA and CDR2 YSLEER. V gave up 0 bases and J gave up 0 bases; unmatched junction bases: 3. The CDR3 consists of 16 residues. The CDR3 loop reads CASSQDASGNSYEQYF. The CDR3 DNA reads as TGCGCCAGCAGCCAAGACGCTAGCGGGAACTCCTACGAGCAGTACTTC.

This clonotype appeared a few times. The chain employs TRBV29-1 and TRBJ1-4, with D maybe TRBD1 (6 bases). This CDR3 is 13 amino acids long. The germline CDR1 and CDR2 sequences are SQVTM and ANQGSEA. Trimming removed 3 bases at V and 7 bases at J, with 12 bases between. The CDR3 nucleotides are TGCAGCGTTGAGGGGGGGGCCGGTGAAAAACTGTTTTTT. Its protein is CSVEGGAGEKLFF.

As regards this clonotype: The junction does not match germline at one end; this may be a read error. The V gene is TRBV4-2, the J gene TRBJ1-2; TRBD1 aligns across 8 bases. Per germline, CDR1 LGHNA and CDR2 YNFKEQ. The CDR3 has 16 residues. The CDR3 loop reads CAGSPTTGRGRSGYTF. CDR3 nucleotide sequence: TGTGCCGGCAGCCCTACCACCGGCAGGGGGCGATCCGGCTACACCTTC.

The chain recombines TRBV5-1 with TRBJ2-7; possibly TRBD2 for D (6 bases). The germline V gene has CDR1 SGHRS and CDR2 YFSETQ. The CDR3 loop spans 15 amino acids. Trimming removed 4 bases at V and 5 bases at J, with 19 bases between. The DNA of the CDR3 is TGCGCCAGCAGCCCCACGGGGCCGGGGGTGCACGAGCAGTACTTC. It yields the protein CASSPTGPGVHEQYF. The full variable domain, completed using reference TRBV5-1 and TRBJ2-7, is KAGVTQTPRYLIKTRGQQVTLSCSPISGHRSVSWYQQTPGQGLQFLFEYFSETQRNKGNFPGRFSGRQFSNSRSEMNVSTLELGDSALYLCASSPTGPGVHEQYFGPGTRLTVT.

This clonotype was picked up a small number of times. This sequence joins TRBV10-3 and TRBJ1-2; D is possibly TRBD1 (6 bases). The CDR3 covers 13 residues. Trimming cost V 10 bases and J 4 bases, with 16 bases left between them. CDR1 is ENHRY, CDR2 SYGVKD, per germline. The CDR3 region is CATNADSAYGYTF. The CDR3 DNA reads as TGTGCCACCAATGCGGACAGCGCCTATGGCTACACCTTC.

The genes are TRBV29-1 and TRBJ2-2; D unresolved. V shed 4 bases and J shed 0 bases, with 9 bases lying between them. Germline V gives CDR1 SQVTM, CDR2 ANQGSEA. This CDR3 contains 14 residues. CDR3 region: CSVGNRANTGELFF. The CDR3 DNA is TGCAGCGTTGGAAACAGAGCGAACACCGGGGAGCTGTTTTTT.

On this clonotype: The junction and the germline gene differ at one end; a read error may be behind it. V gene TRBV5-1 combines with J gene TRBJ2-3; D is perhaps TRBD2 (5 bases). The CDR3 runs to 13 residues. Germline-derived CDR1 and CDR2 are SGHRS and YFSETQ. The CDR3 loop reads CASSLGSPDTQYF. CDR3 nucleotide sequence: TGTGCCAGCAGCTTAGGGAGCCCAGATACGCAGTATTTT.

The CDR3 is CSGVSPTGTANQETQYF. CDR3 in DNA: TGCAGTGGGGTGTCGCCTACCGGGACAGCAAACCAAGAGACCCAGTACTTC. The chain recombines TRBV20-1 with TRBJ2-5; 7 nucleotides align to TRBD1. Germline assignment: CDR1 DFQATT and CDR2 SNEGSKA (reference sequence). With 7 bases clipped from V and 0 bases from J, the junction kept 17 bases outside the gene matches. The CDR3 contains 17 residues.

This clonotype was detected many times. The J gene is TRBJ2-3, the V gene TRBV11-2, with D unclear. V gave up 0 bases and J gave up 3 bases, with 10 bases separating them. The CDR3 covers 15 residues. From germline, CDR1 is SGHAT and CDR2 FQNNGV. The DNA of the CDR3 is TGTGCCAGCAGCTTAGATCCCGCCGGGACAGATACGCAGTATTTT. It codes for CASSLDPAGTDTQYF. The full variable domain, in which reference TRBV11-2 and TRBJ2-3 provide the parts outside the CDR3, is EAGVAQSPRYKIIEKRQSVAFWCNPISGHATLYWYQQILGQGPKLLIQFQNNGVVDDSQLPKDRFSAERLKGVDSTLKIQPAKLEDSAVYLCASSLDPAGTDTQYFGPGTRLTVL.

J is TRBJ2-5 and V is TRBV5-1; 10 positions agree with TRBD2. Germline lookup yields CDR1 SGHRS and CDR2 YFSETQ. This CDR3 contains 15 residues. J was trimmed by 2 bases and V by 4 bases; bases with no gene match: 5. CDR3 DNA: TGCGCCAGCAGCATAATAGCGGGGGGTCAAGAGACCCAGTACTTC. Amino acids: CASSIIAGGQETQYF.

J is TRBJ1-4 and V is TRBV5-1; 8 nucleotides line up with TRBD1. The germline V gene has CDR1 SGHRS and CDR2 YFSETQ. The V gene end was trimmed by 1 base and the J gene end by 7 bases; junction bases not matched to a gene: 9. The CDR3 spans 16 residues. The CDR3 nucleotides read TGCGCCAGCAGCTTGTTCGGACAGGGCGGGAGTGAAAAACTGTTTTTT. Its translation: CASSLFGQGGSEKLFF.

This clonotype was seen more than once but under ten times. This chain links TRBV20-1 with TRBJ2-2; no reliable D call. The germline CDR1 and CDR2 sequences are DFQATT and SNEGSKA (reference sequence). This CDR3 spans 15 amino acids. Trimming shortened V by 1 base and J by 3 bases, and 12 bases separated the two germline ends. The CDR3: CSARVASRDTGELFF. CDR3 DNA: TGCAGTGCTAGAGTGGCCTCCCGGGACACCGGGGAGCTGTTTTTT.

This clonotype has more than one count but fewer than ten. This chain links TRBV3-1 with TRBJ2-6; D might be TRBD1 or TRBD2, each matching 5 bases. The CDR3 has 17 amino acids. Germline-derived CDR1 and CDR2 are LGHDT and YNNKEL (reference sequence). Trimming left V 2 bases short and J 2 bases short, with 13 bases between. The CDR3 here is CASSQPRGRAGANVLTF. The CDR3 nucleotides read TGTGCCAGCAGCCAACCCCGGGGCAGGGCTGGGGCCAACGTCCTGACTTTC.

This clonotype was counted between two and nine times. The chain carries TRBV20-1 and TRBJ2-4, with TRBD2 identical over 8 bases. Germline values: CDR1 DFQATT, CDR2 SNEGSKA (reference sequence). Trimming removed 5 bases from V and 3 bases from J; junction bases left unmatched: 6. CDR3 length: 14 amino acids. The CDR3 DNA sequence: TGCAGTGCTTCCGCCAGCGGGAGCAAAAACATTCAGTACTTC. Its translation: CSASASGSKNIQYF.

This chain links TRBV2 with TRBJ2-7; D may be TRBD2 (5 bases). Germline V lookup: CDR1 SNHLY, CDR2 FYNNEI. This CDR3 has 13 amino acids. V was trimmed by 3 bases and J by 5 bases, leaving 11 bases between them. The CDR3 DNA follows: TGTGCCAGCAGTGATGAGGGTAAGAACGAGCAGTACTTC. Translating it yields CASSDEGKNEQYF.

The chain recombines TRBV12-3 or TRBV12-4 with TRBJ1-1; D may be TRBD1 (5 bases). V was clipped by 5 bases and J by 4 bases, with 11 bases between them. The CDR3 has 13 amino acids. The chain's CDR3 is CASSVSTGTEAFF. CDR3 coding DNA: TGTGCCAGCAGTGTTAGCACAGGCACTGAAGCTTTCTTT.

The rearrangement joins TRBV2 to TRBJ1-2; 7 bases are shared with TRBD1. The germline V gene has CDR1 SNHLY and CDR2 FYNNEI. The ends lost 6 bases at V and 4 bases at J; junction bases unmatched: 8. CDR3 length: 14 amino acids. The CDR3 nucleotides are TGTGCCAGCAGGGGGGACAGCCATATCTATGGCTACACCTTC. This encodes CASRGDSHIYGYTF.

The V gene is TRBV9, the J gene TRBJ1-1; 7 bases map to TRBD1. The junction had 4 bases not matched to a gene; V was cut back by 0 bases and J by 2 bases. CDR3 length: 15 residues. The germline CDR1 and CDR2 sequences are SGDLS and YYNGEE. CDR3 sequence: CASSVGGTANTEAFF. As DNA, the CDR3 is TGTGCCAGCAGCGTAGGCGGGACAGCAAACACTGAAGCTTTCTTT.

The chain has TRBV6-5 and TRBJ1-4, with D possibly TRBD1 on 6 matching bases. The CDR3 is 15 residues long. Germline loops: CDR1 MNHEY, CDR2 SVGAGI. Trimming stripped 6 bases from V and 8 bases from J, with 19 bases between. DNA for the CDR3: TGTGCCAGCAGCCGAACAGGGACGGGCAAAGAAAAACTGTTTTTT. It codes for CASSRTGTGKEKLFF.

The V gene is TRBV15, the J gene TRBJ2-3; D possibly corresponds to TRBD2 (6 bases). V lost 0 bases, J lost 6 bases, and 13 bases lay in between. This CDR3 is built from 15 residues. In germline, CDR1 is LNHNV, CDR2 YYDKDF (reference sequence). CDR3 in DNA: TGTGCCACCAGCAGAGATTTGGCGGGGAGTGATACGCAGTATTTT. Its translation is CATSRDLAGSDTQYF.

V usage is TRBV5-1 and J usage is TRBJ1-1; 10 nucleotides match TRBD1. The trim removed 3 bases at V and 7 bases at J, leaving 3 bases unmatched. The CDR3 covers 13 residues. From germline, CDR1 is SGHRS and CDR2 YFSETQ. The CDR3 nucleotides read TGCGCCAGCAGCTCGGGGGACAGGGGTGAAGCTTTCTTT. Encoded protein: CASSSGDRGEAFF.

The rearrangement uses TRBV5-1 and TRBJ2-5, with D perhaps TRBD2 (5 bases). V lost 4 bases and J lost 1, with 14 bases in between. The CDR3 spans 15 residues. Per the germline V gene, CDR1 is SGHRS and CDR2 is YFSETQ. CDR3 nucleotide sequence: TGCGCCAGCAGCGACCCCGGGGTCCCCCAAGAGACCCAGTACTTC. Protein sequence: CASSDPGVPQETQYF.

CDR3 nucleotide sequence: TGTGCCAGCGGGACAGGGGGAGGTGAAAAACTGTTTTTT. Translation: CASGTGGGEKLFF. The V gene is TRBV2, the J gene TRBJ1-4; 11 nucleotides line up with TRBD1. Looked up from germline, CDR1 is SNHLY and CDR2 is FYNNEI. The CDR3 covers 13 residues. J lost 7 bases, V lost 8 bases, and 3 bases had no gene match. Looking up the rest from reference TRBV2 and TRBJ1-4 gives the full variable domain: EPEVTQTPSHQVTQMGQEVILRCVPISNHLYFYWYRQILGQKVEFLVSFYNNEISEKSEIFDDQFSVERPDGSNFTLKIRSTKLEDSAMYFCASGTGGGEKLFFGSGTQLSVL.